The 29 T cell receptor beta chains given below trace back to one sample, sequenced in a study of T-cell reconstitution after alpha-beta-depleted transplantation in children. Molecular barcoding with unique molecular identifiers was used for the TCRbeta library. Each CDR3 protein gets one entry after TCRdb re-called the PCR reads with MiXCR. This sample has 220,000 or so distinct CDR3 sequences, with around 7.8% found just once. Sequencing was performed on PBMCs, mostly from graft donor cells, taken 180 days after TCRalphabeta/CD19-depleted stem cell transplant. The origin of the receptors is a male patient between 5 and 17 years old who had a stem cell transplant for acute lymphoblastic leukemia, so the T cells may come from the graft donor.

This clonotype was seen ten or more times. The J gene is TRBJ2-7, the V gene TRBV7-2, with unresolved D. The CDR3 runs 13 residues. Germline V gene data show CDR1 as SGHTA and CDR2 as FQGNSA. The germline V and J ends were trimmed by 3 bases and 4 bases, with 10 bases remaining between them. CDR3 sequence: CASSLSSPYEQYF. The CDR3 DNA follows: TGTGCCAGCAGCTTGTCCAGCCCTTACGAGCAGTACTTC.

The table lists this clonotype with a few counts. The chain combines TRBV12-5 with TRBJ2-5, with D possibly matching TRBD2 (6 bases). Germline CDR1 is LGHNT and CDR2 is FRNRAP. The V gene lost 7 bases and the J gene lost 2 bases, with 11 bases spanning the gap. The CDR3 is made up of 13 amino acids. CDR3 protein: CASAWGDQETQYF. CDR3 nucleotides: TGTGCTAGTGCCTGGGGGGATCAAGAGACCCAGTACTTC.

This clonotype was detected ten times or more. This sequence joins TRBV3-1 and TRBJ1-1; D is undetermined. This CDR3 contains 13 residues. V gave up 5 bases and J gave up 0 bases, with 7 bases separating them. Germline V CDR1 and CDR2: LGHDT, YNNKEL (reference sequence). CDR3 sequence reads: CASSGRMNTEAFF. For the CDR3, the DNA is TGTGCCAGCAGCGGCAGGATGAACACTGAAGCTTTCTTT.

This clonotype was recorded many times. The chain links TRBV24-1 to TRBJ1-1; no firm D call. The germline CDR1 and CDR2 sequences are KGHDR and SFDVKD. The V and J ends lost 4 bases and 4 bases respectively, with 0 bases between them. The CDR3 has 10 amino acids. The CDR3 coding sequence is TGTGCCACCAGTGACACTGAAGCTTTCTTT. It yields the protein CATSDTEAFF.

In this sample, this clonotype turned up a few times. The rearrangement links TRBV7-2 to TRBJ1-4; D unclear. Between the trimmed V and J ends, which lost 5 bases and 2 bases, there was a span of 15 bases. Germline CDR1 is SGHTA and CDR2 is FQGNSA. The CDR3 sequence is 16 residues long. The CDR3 region is CASSSRPPATNEKLFF. DNA for the CDR3: TGTGCCAGCAGCAGCAGGCCCCCCGCGACTAATGAAAAACTGTTTTTT.

This clonotype was counted ten times or more. CDR3 amino acids: CASSAGTSGRQNTGELFF. The CDR3 nucleotides are TGCGCCAGCAGCGCCGGGACTAGCGGGAGGCAGAACACCGGGGAGCTGTTTTTT. The rearrangement joins TRBV5-1 to TRBJ2-2, with TRBD2 matching over 15 bases. Trimming removed 4 bases from V and 1 base from J; junction bases left unmatched: 5. CDR1 is SGHRS, CDR2 YFSETQ, per germline. The CDR3 consists of 18 residues. Complete variable domain (other parts from reference TRBV5-1 and TRBJ2-2): KAGVTQTPRYLIKTRGQQVTLSCSPISGHRSVSWYQQTPGQGLQFLFEYFSETQRNKGNFPGRFSGRQFSNSRSEMNVSTLELGDSALYLCASSAGTSGRQNTGELFFGEGSRLTVL.

There are many counts of this clonotype. This chain links TRBV12-3 or TRBV12-4 with TRBJ2-7, with 9 positions matching TRBD1. The CDR3 sequence is 13 residues long. The trim removed 6 bases at V and 2 bases at J, leaving 2 bases unmatched. Written as DNA, the CDR3 is TGTGCCAGCAGCCGACAGGGGGCCTACGAGCAGTACTTC. Amino acids: CASSRQGAYEQYF.

This chain uses TRBV12-2 with TRBJ1-3. TRBV12-2 is a pseudogene segment. This CDR3 spans 15 amino acids. The CDR3 nucleotides read TGTGCAAGTCGCTCTAGCGGTTTCTCTGGAAACACCATATATTTT. As protein: CASRSSGFSGNTIYF.

This clonotype was picked up many times. The CDR3 here is CASSQSLSGGIQELFF. The CDR3 DNA is TGTGCCAGCAGCCAGAGCCTCTCGGGGGGAATACAGGAGCTGTTTTTT. The chain carries TRBV11-1 and TRBJ2-2; 7 nucleotides align to TRBD2. The length of the CDR3 is 16 residues. In germline, CDR1 is SGHAT, CDR2 FQDESV (reference sequence). Losses at the gene ends were 5 bases for V and 10 bases for J; bases not matched to a gene: 16.

The table lists this clonotype with many counts. This chain joins TRBV23-1 and TRBJ1-1, with TRBD1 as a possible D gene (6 bases). TRBV23-1 is marked as an open reading frame, function uncertain. CDR3 length equals 11 residues. V was pared by 11 bases and J by 4 bases, with 11 bases between. The CDR3 here is CAPGASTEAFF. For the CDR3, the DNA is TGCGCCCCGGGGGCGAGCACTGAAGCTTTCTTT.

In this sample, this clonotype turned up a few times. The chain couples TRBV20-1 to TRBJ2-1; 8 bases fit TRBD2. The CDR3 contains 13 residues. In germline, CDR1 is DFQATT, CDR2 SNEGSKA (reference sequence). Trimming at V came to 3 bases and at J to 8 bases, leaving 6 bases not matched to a gene. In DNA form, the CDR3 reads TGCAGTGCTAGTCGGGGGGGCCTTTATGAGCAGTTCTTC. Encoded protein: CSASRGGLYEQFF.

The table lists this clonotype with many counts. The V call is TRBV7-3, the J call TRBJ2-2; D gene ambiguous. V lost 2 bases to trimming and J lost 4 bases, with 8 bases between them. The CDR3 contains 14 residues. Per the germline V gene, CDR1 is SGHTA and CDR2 is FQGTGA. CDR3 sequence (DNA): TGTGCCAGCAGCTTATCCGACGCCACCGGGGAGCTGTTTTTT. Translated: CASSLSDATGELFF.

In this sample, this clonotype turned up many times. V and J are TRBV20-1 and TRBJ2-7; D uncertain. V lost 0 bases to trimming and J lost 3 bases, with 6 bases between them. The germline V gene has CDR1 DFQATT and CDR2 SNEGSKA (reference sequence). The CDR3 has 12 residues. The CDR3 nucleotides are TGCAGTGCTAGAGACACGGTCTACGAGCAGTACTTC. The encoded protein is CSARDTVYEQYF.

Ten or more counts support this clonotype. This chain connects TRBV5-1 to TRBJ2-3; 7 bases map to TRBD1. The CDR3 has 17 residues. Unmatched junction bases numbered 17, after V lost 3 bases and J lost 7 bases. Germline-derived CDR1 and CDR2 are SGHRS and YFSETQ. CDR3 nucleotide sequence: TGCGCCAGCAGCTCGGCCTTCGGGGACAGTAGGGAGTATACGCAGTATTTT. Protein sequence: CASSSAFGDSREYTQYF.

This clonotype was recorded many times. In this CDR3 the conserved last residue, phenylalanine or tryptophan, is missing, so a read error is likely. Because the CDR3's place on the DNA is in doubt, the DNA is left out and the CDR3 is given as listed by TCRdb. The chain uses TRBV7-9 and TRBJ1-1; the DNA was not used to check the table's D call, TRBD1. Germline V lookup: CDR1 SEHNR, CDR2 FQNEAQ (reference sequence). The CDR3 sequence runs 13 residues, both termini included. The CDR3 sequence: CASSLGGEGSHPP.

This clonotype was counted at least ten times. V usage is TRBV5-1 and J usage is TRBJ1-4, with TRBD1 matching 10 bases. J lost 3 bases, V lost 3 bases, and 5 bases had no gene match. This CDR3 has 16 residues. Germline CDR1 and CDR2: SGHRS and YFSETQ. CDR3 amino acids: CASSSRDRGANEKLFF. CDR3 bases: TGCGCCAGCAGCTCCCGGGACAGGGGAGCTAATGAAAAACTGTTTTTT.

This clonotype showed up many times. The rearrangement uses TRBV15 and TRBJ1-1; D gene uncertain. Germline V lookup: CDR1 LNHNV, CDR2 YYDKDF (reference sequence). The germline V and J ends were trimmed by 10 bases and 4 bases, with 16 bases remaining between them. The CDR3 loop spans 13 amino acids. For the CDR3, the DNA is TGTGCCAGCAGAGATCCAATTGGCACTGAAGCTTTCTTT. Its protein is CASRDPIGTEAFF.

This clonotype has more than one count but fewer than ten. This chain links TRBV20-1 with TRBJ2-3, with D tentatively TRBD2 (5 bases). V lost 3 bases to trimming and J lost 0 bases, with 10 bases between them. Germline loops: CDR1 DFQATT, CDR2 SNEGSKA (reference sequence). There are 14 residues in the CDR3. Written as DNA, the CDR3 is TGCAGTGCTAGTGCTAGCTTGAGCACAGATACGCAGTATTTT. Protein: CSASASLSTDTQYF.

This clonotype was observed a handful of times. CDR3 DNA: TGTGCCAGCAGCCAAGAGCGGGACAGGGCGACGGGCACTGAAGCTTTCTTT. Translating it yields CASSQERDRATGTEAFF. The chain uses TRBV3-1 and TRBJ1-1; 9 bases align to TRBD1. CDR1 and CDR2 from the germline V gene are LGHDT and YNNKEL (reference sequence). CDR3 size: 17 residues. J was trimmed by 4 bases and V by 0 bases; bases with no gene match: 9.

This clonotype has a handful of counts. The chain is built from TRBV2 and TRBJ2-3; 9 nucleotides align to TRBD2. Per germline, CDR1 SNHLY and CDR2 FYNNEI. This CDR3 contains 18 residues. V gave up 5 bases and J gave up 1 base; unmatched junction bases: 13. CDR3: CASSPLNTAGGRTDTQYF. The CDR3 coding sequence is TGTGCCAGCAGTCCCCTCAATACTGCGGGAGGGCGCACAGATACGCAGTATTTT.

This clonotype occurred many times. V and J are TRBV7-6 and TRBJ1-1, with 9 nucleotides matching TRBD1. The trim removed 5 bases at V and 6 bases at J, leaving 7 bases unmatched. This CDR3 is 14 amino acids long. The germline V gene encodes CDR1 SGHVS and CDR2 FNYEAQ. In DNA form, the CDR3 reads TGTGCCAGCAGCGCTCGGGACAGGGATGCTGAAGCTTTCTTT. It codes for CASSARDRDAEAFF.

This clonotype was counted at least ten times. The gene calls are TRBV7-9 and TRBJ1-5; D is ambiguous. Germline assignment: CDR1 SEHNR and CDR2 FQNEAQ (reference sequence). The CDR3 is 15 amino acids. V dropped 1 base and J dropped 1 base, with 8 bases sitting between them. CDR3 in DNA: TGTGCCAGCAGCTTAGTTTCGGACAGCAATCAGCCCCAGCATTTT. Translated, it gives CASSLVSDSNQPQHF. Drawing the rest from reference TRBV7-9 and TRBJ1-5, the complete variable domain is DTGVSQNPRHKITKRGQNVTFRCDPISEHNRLYWYRQTLGQGPEFLTYFQNEAQLEKSRLLSDRFSAERPKGSFSTLEIQRTEQGDSAMYLCASSLVSDSNQPQHFGDGTRLSIL.

This clonotype was seen at least ten times. This rearrangement joins TRBV6-5 to TRBJ2-3; 8 positions agree with TRBD2. With V trimmed by 6 bases and J by 3 bases, 14 bases remained unmatched. CDR1 is MNHEY, CDR2 SVGAGI, per germline. The CDR3 length is 17 residues. The CDR3 sequence is CASSPWGRGVYTDTQYF. The CDR3 DNA is TGTGCCAGCAGCCCCTGGGGGCGGGGGGTCTATACAGATACGCAGTATTTT.

In its sample, this clonotype was seen many times. The chain carries TRBV27 and TRBJ1-1; TRBD1 agrees at 7 bases. This CDR3 is 14 amino acids long. Trimming took 3 bases from V and 10 from J; bases not matched to a gene: 11. Germline lookup yields CDR1 MNHEY and CDR2 SMNVEV (reference sequence). Here the CDR3 DNA reads TGTGCCAGCAGTTTCCGGGACAGCCCCAAGGGAGCTTTCTTT. This gives the protein CASSFRDSPKGAFF.

This clonotype occurred many times. CDR3 DNA sequence: TGTGCCAGCAGCGGGGGGGGCGGAGAGCAGTACTTC. Residues: CASSGGGGEQYF. The chain recombines TRBV6-5 with TRBJ2-7; TRBD2 matches 8 bases. CDR1 and CDR2 (germline): MNHEY, SVGAGI. The CDR3 spans 12 residues. V dropped 6 bases and J dropped 7; count of bases not matched to a gene: 5.

This clonotype was found many times. This chain joins TRBV15 and TRBJ2-2, with D possibly being TRBD1 or TRBD2 (6 bases each). V lost 4 bases and J 4 bases, leaving 10 bases between the germline ends. The CDR3 is 14 residues long. The germline V gene encodes CDR1 LNHNV and CDR2 YYDKDF (reference sequence). CDR3 sequence (DNA): TGTGCCACCAGCACGGGGGCTAGCACCGGGGAGCTGTTTTTT. Translated, it gives CATSTGASTGELFF.

This clonotype was observed many times. The V and J genes are TRBV7-3 and TRBJ1-6; D possibly corresponds to TRBD1 (6 bases). Germline-derived CDR1 and CDR2 are SGHTA and FQGTGA. This CDR3 region has 14 residues. Trimming pared 4 bases from V and 9 bases from J, leaving 13 bases between. In nucleotides, the CDR3 is TGTGCCAGCAGCTCTACAGGGAGTGGTTCACCCCTCCACTTT. Its protein is CASSSTGSGSPLHF.

This clonotype appeared many times. The chain recombines TRBV20-1 with TRBJ1-2; 9 bases agree with TRBD1. This CDR3 is built from 12 residues. Looked up from germline, CDR1 is DFQATT and CDR2 is SNEGSKA (reference sequence). V lost 6 bases and J lost 8; bases outside the gene matches: 7. The CDR3 reads CSALQGAGGYTF. CDR3 in DNA: TGCAGTGCGCTACAGGGGGCTGGGGGCTACACCTTC.

Concerning this clonotype itself: A read error may explain this, as a much larger clone is one base away. V gene TRBV9 combines with J gene TRBJ2-5, with 15 positions matching TRBD2. There are 17 residues in the CDR3. Germline V lookup: CDR1 SGDLS, CDR2 YYNGEE. The CDR3 bases are TGTGCCAGCAGCGATGGGACTAGCGGGGGGATCCAAGAGACCCAGAACTTC. This translates into CASSDGTSGGIQETQNF. Full variable domain (missing parts from reference TRBV9 and TRBJ2-5): DSGVTQTPKHLITATGQRVTLRCSPRSGDLSVYWYQQSLDQGLQFLIQYYNGEERAKGNILERFSAQQFPDLHSELNLSSLELGDSALYFCASSDGTSGGIQETQNFGPGTRLLVL.